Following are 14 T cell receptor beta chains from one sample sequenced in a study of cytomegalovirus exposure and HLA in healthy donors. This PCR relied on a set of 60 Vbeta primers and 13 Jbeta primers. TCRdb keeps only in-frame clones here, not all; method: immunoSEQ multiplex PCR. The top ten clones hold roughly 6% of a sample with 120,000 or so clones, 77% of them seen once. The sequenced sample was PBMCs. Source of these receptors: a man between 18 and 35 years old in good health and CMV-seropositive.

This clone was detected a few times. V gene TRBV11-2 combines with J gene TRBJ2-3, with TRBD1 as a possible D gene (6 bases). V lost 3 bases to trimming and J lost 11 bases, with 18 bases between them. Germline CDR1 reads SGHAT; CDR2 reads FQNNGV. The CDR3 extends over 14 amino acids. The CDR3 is CASSLDGGHIGQYF. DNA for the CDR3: TGTGCCAGCAGCTTGGATGGGGGCCACATTGGGCAGTATTTT.

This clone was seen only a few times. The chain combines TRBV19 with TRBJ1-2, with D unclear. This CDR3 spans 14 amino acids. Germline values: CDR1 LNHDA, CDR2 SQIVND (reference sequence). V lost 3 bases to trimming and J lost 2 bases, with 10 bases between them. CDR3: CASSIRIQNYGYTF. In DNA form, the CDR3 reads TGTGCCAGTAGTATTAGGATACAGAACTATGGCTACACCTTC.

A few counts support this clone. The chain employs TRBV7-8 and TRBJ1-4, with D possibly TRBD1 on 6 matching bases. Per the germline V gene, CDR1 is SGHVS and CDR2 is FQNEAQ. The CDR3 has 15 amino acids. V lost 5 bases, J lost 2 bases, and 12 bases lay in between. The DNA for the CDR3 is TGTGCCAGCAGCCGAAGTACAGGGACTAATGAAAAACTGTTTTTT. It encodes CASSRSTGTNEKLFF.

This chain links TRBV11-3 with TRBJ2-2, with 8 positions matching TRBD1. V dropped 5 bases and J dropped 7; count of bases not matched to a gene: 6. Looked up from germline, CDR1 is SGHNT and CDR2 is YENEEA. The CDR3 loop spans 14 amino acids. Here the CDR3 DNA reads TGTGCCAGCAGCCAGACAGGGGCGGGCGGGGAGCTGTTTTTT. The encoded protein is CASSQTGAGGELFF.

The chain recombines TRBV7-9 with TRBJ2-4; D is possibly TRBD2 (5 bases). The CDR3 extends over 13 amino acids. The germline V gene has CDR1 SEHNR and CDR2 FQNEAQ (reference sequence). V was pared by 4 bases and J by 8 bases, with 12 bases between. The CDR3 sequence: CASSSGGPDIQYF. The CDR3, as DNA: TGTGCCAGCAGCTCCGGAGGACCCGACATTCAGTACTTC.

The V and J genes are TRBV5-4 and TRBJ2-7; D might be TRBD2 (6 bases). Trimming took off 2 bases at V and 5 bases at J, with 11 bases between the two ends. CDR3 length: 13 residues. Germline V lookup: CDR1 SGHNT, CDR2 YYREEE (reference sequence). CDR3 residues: CASSLRGSHEQYF. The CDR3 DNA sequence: TGTGCCAGCAGCTTACGGGGGTCCCACGAGCAGTACTTC.

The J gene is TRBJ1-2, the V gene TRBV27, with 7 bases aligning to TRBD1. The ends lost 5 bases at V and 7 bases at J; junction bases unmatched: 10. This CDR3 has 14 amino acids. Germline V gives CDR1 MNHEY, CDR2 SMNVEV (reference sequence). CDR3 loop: CASSPNTGVFGYTF. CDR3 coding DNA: TGTGCCAGCAGTCCTAACACAGGGGTTTTTGGCTACACCTTC.

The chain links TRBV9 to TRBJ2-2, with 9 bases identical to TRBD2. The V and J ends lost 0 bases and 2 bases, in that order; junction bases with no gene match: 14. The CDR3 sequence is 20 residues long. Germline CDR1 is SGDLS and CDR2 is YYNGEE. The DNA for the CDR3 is TGTGCCAGCAGCGTAGAAGGACCGGGAGTACTAGCGGGTAACACCGGGGAGCTGTTTTTT. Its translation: CASSVEGPGVLAGNTGELFF.

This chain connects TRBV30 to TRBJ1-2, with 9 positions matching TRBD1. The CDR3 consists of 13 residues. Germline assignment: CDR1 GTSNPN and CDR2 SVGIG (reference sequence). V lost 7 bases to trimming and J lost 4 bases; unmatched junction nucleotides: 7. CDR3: CASRDRDSYGYTF. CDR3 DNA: TGTGCCTCCCGGGACAGGGATAGCTATGGCTACACCTTC. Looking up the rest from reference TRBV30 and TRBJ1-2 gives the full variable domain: SQTIHQWPATLVQPVGSPLSLECTVEGTSNPNLYWYRQAAGRGLQLLFYSVGIGQISSEVPQNLSASRPQDRQFILSSKKLLLSDSGFYLCASRDRDSYGYTFGSGTRLTVV.

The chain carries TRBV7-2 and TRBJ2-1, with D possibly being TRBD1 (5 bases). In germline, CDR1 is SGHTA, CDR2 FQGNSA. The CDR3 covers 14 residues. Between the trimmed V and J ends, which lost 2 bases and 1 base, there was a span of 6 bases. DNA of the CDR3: TGTGCCAGCAGCTTAAGGGGTTCCTACAATGAGCAGTTCTTC. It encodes CASSLRGSYNEQFF.

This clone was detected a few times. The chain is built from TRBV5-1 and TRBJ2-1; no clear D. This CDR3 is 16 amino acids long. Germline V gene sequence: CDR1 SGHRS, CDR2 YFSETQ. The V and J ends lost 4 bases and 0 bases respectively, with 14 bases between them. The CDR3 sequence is CASSNAIQSSYNEQFF. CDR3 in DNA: TGCGCCAGCAGCAACGCGATTCAAAGCTCCTACAATGAGCAGTTCTTC. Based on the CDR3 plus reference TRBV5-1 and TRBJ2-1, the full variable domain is KAGVTQTPRYLIKTRGQQVTLSCSPISGHRSVSWYQQTPGQGLQFLFEYFSETQRNKGNFPGRFSGRQFSNSRSEMNVSTLELGDSALYLCASSNAIQSSYNEQFFGPGTRLTVL.

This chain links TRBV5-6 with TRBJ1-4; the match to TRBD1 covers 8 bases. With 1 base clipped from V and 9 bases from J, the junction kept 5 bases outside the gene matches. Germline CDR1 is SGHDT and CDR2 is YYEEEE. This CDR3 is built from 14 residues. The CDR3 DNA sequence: TGTGCCAGCAGCTTGCGGACAGGGATCCAAAAACTGTTTTTT. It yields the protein CASSLRTGIQKLFF.

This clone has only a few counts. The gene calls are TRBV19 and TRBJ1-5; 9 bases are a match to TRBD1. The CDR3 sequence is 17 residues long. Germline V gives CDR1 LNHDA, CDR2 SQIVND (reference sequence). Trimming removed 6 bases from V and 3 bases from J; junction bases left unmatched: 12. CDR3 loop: CASSPPPDRGDNQPQHF. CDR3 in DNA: TGTGCCAGTAGCCCCCCCCCAGACAGGGGGGACAATCAGCCCCAGCATTTT.

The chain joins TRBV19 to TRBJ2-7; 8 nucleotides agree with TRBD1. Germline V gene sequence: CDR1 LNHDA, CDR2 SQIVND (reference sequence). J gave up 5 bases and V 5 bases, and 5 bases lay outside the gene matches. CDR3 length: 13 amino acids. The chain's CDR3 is CASSRNRGNEQYF. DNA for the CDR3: TGTGCCAGTAGTCGAAACAGGGGGAACGAGCAGTACTTC.